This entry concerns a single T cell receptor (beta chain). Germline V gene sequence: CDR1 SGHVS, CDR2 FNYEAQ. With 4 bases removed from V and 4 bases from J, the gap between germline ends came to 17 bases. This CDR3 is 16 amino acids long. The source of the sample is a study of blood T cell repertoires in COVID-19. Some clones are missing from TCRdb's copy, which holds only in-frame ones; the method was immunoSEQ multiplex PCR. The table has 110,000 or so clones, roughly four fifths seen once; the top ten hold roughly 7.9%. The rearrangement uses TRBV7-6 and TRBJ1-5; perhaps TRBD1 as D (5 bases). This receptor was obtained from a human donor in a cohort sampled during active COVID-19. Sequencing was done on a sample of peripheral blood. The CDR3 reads CASSWEGLPLNQPQHF. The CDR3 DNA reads TGTGCCAGCAGCTGGGAGGGACTGCCATTGAATCAGCCCCAGCATTTT. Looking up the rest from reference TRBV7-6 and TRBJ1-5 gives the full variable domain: GAGVSQSPRYKVTKRGQDVALRCDPISGHVSLYWYRQALGQGPEFLTYFNYEAQQDKSGLPNDRFSAERPEGSISTLTIQRTEQRDSAMYRCASSWEGLPLNQPQHFGDGTRLSIL.